The clone carrying this TCR beta chain was detected a few times. Antigen: not known. As processed by the authors: A per-sample median of about 100,000 TCRs was observed, with counts ranging from roughly 23,224 to 750,000. Via MiXCR, TCRdb re-called the RACE reads, giving one row per CDR3 protein. The V and J calls reflect TCRdb's pipeline rather than the authors' work. The repertoire has 80,000 to 95,000 distinct CDR3 sequences, around 10% of them found once; the top ten carry roughly 1.5%. This entry belongs to a study of human T cells and chemical hapten exposure. Study summary: Alopecia areata, totalis or universalis affected patients, mainly female.

With 0 bases removed from V and 0 bases from J, the gap between germline ends came to 3 bases. The CDR3 runs 15 residues. The germline CDR1 and CDR2 sequences are MNHEY and SVGAGI. Study-wide findings and caveats: Donors had alopecia, so their immune response may differ from healthy people's.

As for time point: patch test 2, 6 weeks after DPC sensitization. Treatment: therapeutic diphenylcyclopropenone sensitization with weekly scalp DPC. Total RNA was isolated from whole blood that had not been fractionated. The sample here was whole blood, taken in connection with sensitization to the hapten diphenylcyclopropenone (DPC). The sequence came from a man in his late teens or twenties with alopecia areata. Some clones in this sample may be carry-over from other donors' samples. The V gene is TRBV6-5, the J gene TRBJ2-6; D is undetermined. CDR3: CASSYSVSGANVLTF. The CDR3 nucleotides read TGTGCCAGCAGTTACTCGGTCTCTGGGGCCAACGTCCTGACTTTC.